Detailed here is one T cell receptor (beta chain). The antigen is undetermined. The source of the sample is a study of response to subunit inactivated influenza vaccine. Trimming removed 6 bases at V and 2 bases at J, with 27 bases between. CDR1 is SNHLY, CDR2 FYNNEI, per germline. The CDR3 has 19 residues. Study-level points and caveats: The authors put forward the suggestion that each seasonal influenza vaccination may bring in only a limited number of new T cells.

Using its own MiXCR run on the RT-PCR reads, TCRdb lists one record per CDR3 protein. The profile shows more than 150,000 distinct CDR3 sequences, approximately 11% of them singletons. The sample consisted of CD8+ T cells sorted from PBMCs, taken roughly 24 months after vaccination. The genes are TRBV2 and TRBJ2-3; D might be TRBD2 (5 bases). The source is a man aged 45-69 years who received an inactivated influenza vaccine. CDR3 region: CASSVPEGASVGITDTQYF. The CDR3 region has the DNA TGTGCCAGCAGCGTGCCCGAGGGAGCTTCGGTGGGGATCACAGATACGCAGTATTTT.